Detailed here is one T cell receptor (beta chain). These data belong to a study of blood T cell repertoires in COVID-19. Turning to the study itself: Donors in the United States, Italy and Spain gave samples during acute or convalescent COVID-19. From T cells, B-cell-depleted T cells, or PBMCs came the material, which was cDNA or gDNA.

Under the authors' procedure: Quantification of nucleated cells was approximated via reference gene primer amplification. Clones were sequenced by immunoSEQ multiplex PCR, and TCRdb holds only the in-frame ones, with some missing. V and J calls plus clone size are reproduced from that table; the DNA served to infer D and trimming. Among over 600,000 clones listed, just under 90% were seen once. V gave up 5 bases and J gave up 11 bases, with 18 bases separating them. This CDR3 spans 13 amino acids. Germline V CDR1 and CDR2: SEHNR, FQNEAQ (reference sequence). Sequences were obtained from peripheral blood. This TCR was sampled from a woman younger than 30 with acute or convalescent COVID-19. This rearrangement joins TRBV7-9 to TRBJ1-1; D not resolved. CDR3 sequence (DNA): TGTGCCAGCAGCCTGAACTCGGTTGGTTCCGCTTTCTTT. The encoded protein is CASSLNSVGSAFF. Drawing the rest from reference TRBV7-9 and TRBJ1-1, the complete variable domain is DTGVSQNPRHKITKRGQNVTFRCDPISEHNRLYWYRQTLGQGPEFLTYFQNEAQLEKSRLLSDRFSAERPKGSFSTLEIQRTEQGDSAMYLCASSLNSVGSAFFGQGTRLTVV.